The 21 T cell receptor beta chains given below trace back to one sample, sequenced in a study of control samples from healthy donors and cancer patients. Sequencing used immunoSEQ multiplex PCR; TCRdb keeps in-frame clones, though not all of them. The sample lists approximately 130,000 clones, around 87% occurring once. The sequenced sample consisted of blood. The receptor set was obtained from a man aged 35 to 55 in good health.

This chain joins TRBV6-2 or TRBV6-3 and TRBJ1-5; D may be TRBD1 (5 bases). The germline V gene has CDR1 MNHEY and CDR2 SVGEGT. The V end lost 5 bases, the J end lost 5 bases, and 13 bases lay between the germline ends. The CDR3 covers 14 residues. CDR3 coding DNA: TGTGCCAGCAGTAGAGACAGCGTACATCAGCCCCAGCATTTT. It encodes CASSRDSVHQPQHF.

The CDR3 nucleotides read TGTGCCAGCAGCCACGACAGCGGTCTGGCCGGCGAGCAGTACTTC. It encodes CASSHDSGLAGEQYF. V and J are TRBV6-2 or TRBV6-3 and TRBJ2-7, with D perhaps assigned TRBD1 or TRBD2 (5 bases each). CDR3 length: 15 amino acids. CDR1 and CDR2 from the germline V gene are MNHEY and SVGEGT. V was clipped by 6 bases and J by 6 bases, with 21 bases between them.

The chain joins TRBV6-6 to TRBJ2-3; no clear D gene. V was cut by 0 bases and J by 4 bases, with 11 bases left in between. The CDR3 spans 15 residues. Germline V gives CDR1 MNHNY, CDR2 SVGAGI (reference sequence). The CDR3, as DNA: TGTGCCAGCAGTTACTCTTCCCTAACCCCAGATACGCAGTATTTT. Translating it yields CASSYSSLTPDTQYF.

The chain joins TRBV6-2 or TRBV6-3 to TRBJ1-5; 8 bases are a match to TRBD1. The CDR3 loop spans 15 amino acids. Losses at the gene ends were 3 bases for V and 3 bases for J; bases not matched to a gene: 4. Germline values: CDR1 MNHEY, CDR2 SVGEGT. CDR3 loop: CASSYQGAVNQPQHF. For the CDR3, the DNA is TGTGCCAGCAGTTATCAGGGGGCGGTCAATCAGCCCCAGCATTTT.

This chain links TRBV6-6 with TRBJ1-4; TRBD1 matches 7 bases. Looked up from germline, CDR1 is MNHNY and CDR2 is SVGAGI (reference sequence). The trim removed 8 bases at V and 4 bases at J, leaving 4 bases unmatched. The CDR3 sequence is 13 residues long. This CDR3 reads CASGRDSNEKLFF. CDR3 DNA sequence: TGTGCCAGCGGGAGGGACAGTAATGAAAAACTGTTTTTT.

This rearrangement joins TRBV3-1 (or the pseudogene TRBV3-2) to TRBJ2-2, with TRBD1 matching 10 bases. With 0 bases clipped from V and 7 bases from J, the junction kept 8 bases outside the gene matches. The CDR3 is 17 residues long. Per germline, CDR1 LGHDT and CDR2 YNNKEL (reference sequence). Here the CDR3 reads CASSQDISGQGSGELFF. CDR3 nucleotide sequence: TGTGCCAGCAGCCAAGATATATCGGGACAGGGGAGCGGGGAGCTGTTTTTT.

The J gene is TRBJ2-2, the V gene TRBV30, with D uncertain. V was clipped by 4 bases and J by 6 bases, with 12 bases between them. Germline V gene lookup returns CDR1 GTSNPN and CDR2 SVGIG (reference sequence). The CDR3 covers 13 residues. This CDR3 reads CAWNRQRPGELFF. CDR3 nucleotides: TGTGCCTGGAATCGGCAAAGGCCCGGGGAGCTGTTTTTT.

V and J are TRBV7-2 and TRBJ1-1; D unresolved. The ends were cut back, 5 bases at V and 4 bases at J, with 14 bases in the middle. CDR3 length: 14 amino acids. Germline CDR1 SGHTA, CDR2 FQGNSA. CDR3 DNA sequence: TGTGCCAGCAGCCTAGATTCAGGAAGCACTGAAGCTTTCTTT. Protein product: CASSLDSGSTEAFF.

The chain is built from TRBV6-6 and TRBJ1-6; D might be TRBD1 (5 bases). The CDR3 contains 13 residues. Germline loops: CDR1 MNHNY, CDR2 SVGAGI (reference sequence). The V and J ends lost 9 bases and 3 bases respectively, with 9 bases between them. The CDR3 nucleotides are TGTGCCAGTGCGACAGTCTATAATTCACCCCTCCACTTT. Amino acid sequence: CASATVYNSPLHF.

The CDR3 coding sequence is TGCGCCAGCAGTGAGTCACGGCCCTACAATGAGCAGTTCTTC. It yields the protein CASSESRPYNEQFF. This chain joins TRBV10-2 and TRBJ2-1, with D unresolved. Germline V gene lookup returns CDR1 WSHSY and CDR2 SAAADI. This CDR3 comprises 14 residues. V shed 0 bases and J shed 2 bases, with 5 bases lying between them.

This clone was observed a single time. The V gene is TRBV30, the J gene TRBJ1-5, with D tentatively TRBD1 (5 bases). V was trimmed by 0 bases and J by 1 base, leaving 7 bases between them. The CDR3 contains 14 residues. From germline, CDR1 is GTSNPN and CDR2 SVGIG (reference sequence). This CDR3 reads CAWSVGGSNQPQHF. The CDR3 coding sequence is TGTGCCTGGAGTGTGGGGGGAAGCAATCAGCCCCAGCATTTT.

This clone was seen a single time. The chain carries TRBV6-5 and TRBJ1-6; D call uncertain. Looked up from germline, CDR1 is MNHEY and CDR2 is SVGAGI. Trimming removed 0 bases at V and 13 bases at J, with 13 bases between. The CDR3 loop spans 14 amino acids. In DNA form, the CDR3 reads TGTGCCAGCAGTTACTCGGACGTTAGGACGCCCCTCCACTTT. Protein product: CASSYSDVRTPLHF.

This CDR3 is CASRAGTAGLLFF. For the CDR3, the DNA is TGTGCCAGCAGGGCAGGGACCGCCGGTTTACTGTTTTTT. The V call is TRBV6-5, the J call TRBJ1-4; TRBD1 is a possible D gene (5 bases). The CDR3 extends over 13 amino acids. Trimming took off 6 bases at V and 13 bases at J, with 18 bases between the two ends. Germline CDR1 is MNHEY and CDR2 is SVGAGI.

The chain links TRBV6-2 or TRBV6-3 to TRBJ1-3, with a possible D match to TRBD1 (6 bases). The germline V and J ends were trimmed by 4 bases and 0 bases, with 16 bases remaining between them. CDR3 size: 17 residues. Germline-derived CDR1 and CDR2 are MNHEY and SVGEGT. The CDR3: CASSSPGHFFSGNTIYF. CDR3 DNA sequence: TGTGCCAGCAGTTCCCCGGGACACTTCTTCTCTGGAAACACCATATATTTT.

The rearrangement joins TRBV20-1 to TRBJ2-1; 7 nucleotides line up with TRBD2. CDR3 size: 11 residues. Germline loops: CDR1 DFQATT, CDR2 SNEGSKA (reference sequence). V shed 4 bases and J 12 bases; nucleotides not matched to a gene: 6. The CDR3 loop reads CSANGRGGQFF. The DNA of the CDR3 is TGCAGTGCTAACGGTCGCGGGGGGCAGTTCTTC.

The chain carries TRBV7-9 and TRBJ1-1; 7 nucleotides line up with TRBD1. From germline, CDR1 is SEHNR and CDR2 FQNEAQ (reference sequence). There are 14 residues in the CDR3. J was trimmed by 10 bases and V by 1 base; bases with no gene match: 9. The CDR3 DNA reads as TGTGCCAGCAGCTTAGGACAGGGCGCGCCGGGAGCTTTCTTT. Residues: CASSLGQGAPGAFF.

The CDR3 sequence: CASRAPTGNTGELFF. The CDR3, as DNA: TGTGCCAGCAGGGCACCGACGGGGAACACCGGGGAGCTGTTTTTT. The V gene is TRBV6-5, the J gene TRBJ2-2; the D is unclear. CDR1 and CDR2 (germline): MNHEY, SVGAGI. The V gene lost 6 bases and the J gene lost 1 base, with 12 bases spanning the gap. CDR3 length: 15 residues.

This clone was found once. The chain employs TRBV9 and TRBJ1-2, with D unclear. Trimming cost V 0 bases and J 1 base, with 10 bases left between them. The length of the CDR3 is 15 residues. CDR1 and CDR2 (germline): SGDLS, YYNGEE. CDR3 protein: CASSVGGGHNYGYTF. The CDR3 DNA sequence: TGTGCCAGCAGCGTAGGAGGAGGGCATAACTATGGCTACACCTTC.

This clone has more than one count but fewer than ten. The genes are TRBV19 and TRBJ2-1; D remains unclear. V lost 8 bases to trimming and J lost 4 bases, with 15 bases between them. Germline V gives CDR1 LNHDA, CDR2 SQIVND (reference sequence). The CDR3 length is 14 residues. CDR3 region: CASGRTVFYNEQFF. CDR3 sequence (DNA): TGTGCCAGTGGTCGGACCGTATTTTACAATGAGCAGTTCTTC.

This sequence joins TRBV7-9 and TRBJ1-4, with 9 positions matching TRBD1. The CDR3 totals 13 residues. The junction had 6 bases not matched to a gene; V was cut back by 5 bases and J by 11 bases. In germline, CDR1 is SEHNR, CDR2 FQNEAQ (reference sequence). This CDR3 reads CASSQRTGEKLFF. In nucleotides, the CDR3 is TGTGCCAGCAGCCAACGGACAGGGGAGAAACTGTTTTTT.

V is TRBV19 and J is TRBJ2-5, with D hard to call. V was cut by 3 bases and J by 5 bases, with 4 bases left in between. CDR3 length equals 11 residues. Germline V CDR1 and CDR2: LNHDA, SQIVND (reference sequence). The CDR3 nucleotides read TGTGCCAGTAGTATTAGCGAGACCCAGTACTTC. This sequence encodes CASSISETQYF.